Reported below is one TCR beta chain. The repertoire was sequenced with immunoSEQ multiplex PCR; TCRdb's copy has only in-frame clones and lacks some. The sample carries 40,000 or so clones, about 89% recorded once. This sample is drawn from a study of T cell changes during pregnancy in multiple sclerosis. The sequencing here drew on CD4+ T cells from peripheral blood mononuclear cells, taken in the third trimester of pregnancy. The clonotype was recovered from a female donor in good health, enrolled as a control in a pregnancy study.

The CDR3 reads CASRLTGTNGYTF. Here the CDR3 DNA reads TGTGCCAGCAGGCTGACAGGTACTAATGGCTACACCTTC. The chain links TRBV28 to TRBJ1-2, with D perhaps TRBD1 (6 bases). Germline CDR1 and CDR2: MDHEN and SYDVKM. This CDR3 comprises 13 residues. V was trimmed by 6 bases and J by 6 bases, leaving 14 bases between them.